This TCR beta chain was sequenced in a study of OX40 agonist ivuxolimab in advanced cancers. At the level of the study: The patients received ivuxolimab by intravenous route every 2 weeks at 0.01 to 10 mg/kg. Each dose-escalation patient presented with hepatocellular carcinoma, melanoma, renal cell or head and neck cancer.

With respect to this clone: Its cognate antigen is unknown.

Trimming left V 4 bases short and J 3 bases short, with 13 bases between. The CDR3 totals 14 residues. CDR1 is MNHEY, CDR2 SMNVEV, per germline (reference sequence). TCRdb's copy holds only in-frame clones and misses some; the assay was immunoSEQ multiplex PCR. This table has some 71,000 clones, 91% appearing once. Notes on the study in general: Fewer expanded clones were found on average in CD4+ than in CD8+ T cells. CD4+ and CD8+ T cells in blood underwent clonal expansion by week 6 at 0.1 to 3.0 mg/kg.

The receptor comes from an adult with an advanced solid tumor such as melanoma, head and neck, liver or kidney cancer. The material was CD4+ or CD8+ T cells sorted from blood, obtained in a trial of the OX40 agonist ivuxolimab. The chain is built from TRBV27 and TRBJ2-7; D remains unclear. The CDR3 sequence is CASSSYRQGYEQYF. As DNA, the CDR3 is TGTGCCAGCAGTTCTTACCGACAAGGCTACGAGCAGTACTTC.